The 31 T cell receptor beta chains reported below all come from one sample, sequenced in a study of blood T cell repertoires in COVID-19. Profiled with immunoSEQ multiplex PCR; TCRdb holds only in-frame clones, not every one. The data contain around 180,000 clones, around 80% of them singletons. The sequenced sample was PBMCs or T cells enriched from blood (not recorded which). These TCRs come from a man in his fifties or sixties who had recovered from COVID-19.

The chain links TRBV29-1 to TRBJ2-3, with 9 bases identical to TRBD2. Germline trimming cut 4 bases from V and 1 base from J; bases unmatched to any gene: 12. Per the germline V gene, CDR1 is SQVTM and CDR2 is ANQGSEA. This CDR3 contains 17 residues. CDR3 sequence reads: CSVGAAQGGGGTDTQYF. In DNA form, the CDR3 reads TGCAGCGTTGGAGCAGCTCAGGGCGGGGGGGGCACAGATACGCAGTATTTT.

The rearrangement links TRBV9 to TRBJ1-2; 7 nucleotides line up with TRBD1. This CDR3 is 13 amino acids long. Germline CDR1 reads SGDLS; CDR2 reads YYNGEE. V shed 0 bases, J shed 7 bases, and the junction held 3 bases outside the gene matches. CDR3 protein: CASSVDRDSGYTF. The CDR3 DNA reads TGTGCCAGCAGCGTAGACAGGGACAGTGGCTACACCTTC.

The V gene is TRBV7-2, the J gene TRBJ2-3, with TRBD2 matching over 13 bases. V lost 1 base and J lost 3; bases outside the gene matches: 1. This CDR3 spans 16 amino acids. Germline loops: CDR1 SGHTA, CDR2 FQGNSA. This CDR3 is CASSLGLAGGTDTQYF. The CDR3 DNA reads TGTGCCAGCAGCTTAGGACTAGCGGGGGGAACAGATACGCAGTATTTT.

The V gene is TRBV5-5, the J gene TRBJ2-3; 10 bases are shared with TRBD2. This CDR3 contains 15 residues. With 4 bases clipped from V and 4 bases from J, the junction kept 6 bases outside the gene matches. Germline-derived CDR1 and CDR2 are SGHKS and YYEKEE (reference sequence). CDR3 sequence: CASSVAGTSADTQYF. The DNA for the CDR3 is TGTGCCAGCAGCGTAGCCGGGACTAGCGCAGATACGCAGTATTTT.

This clone is a singleton in its sample. The V and J genes are TRBV5-1 and TRBJ2-1; 7 nucleotides match TRBD2. Unmatched junction bases numbered 12, after V lost 6 bases and J lost 0 bases. Germline V lookup: CDR1 SGHRS, CDR2 YFSETQ. CDR3 length: 17 amino acids. The CDR3 region is CASTSTLAAASYNEQFF. Written as DNA, the CDR3 is TGCGCCAGCACCTCGACCCTAGCGGCCGCCTCCTACAATGAGCAGTTCTTC.

As concerns this clone: The same CDR3 is also encoded by other DNA sequences in this sample. The genes are TRBV5-5 and TRBJ1-1; maybe TRBD1 (5 bases). This CDR3 is 13 amino acids long. The V end lost 1 base, the J end lost 1 base, and 5 bases lay between the germline ends. Germline V gives CDR1 SGHKS, CDR2 YYEKEE (reference sequence). The CDR3 sequence is CASSLQGNTEAFF. CDR3 bases: TGTGCCAGCAGCTTGCAGGGGAACACTGAAGCTTTCTTT.

This clone was recorded a few times. The J gene is TRBJ1-5, the V gene TRBV19, with D maybe TRBD1 (5 bases). CDR3 length: 14 amino acids. The V end lost 1 base, the J end lost 7 bases, and 11 bases lay between the germline ends. Germline CDR1 is LNHDA and CDR2 is SQIVND (reference sequence). CDR3 sequence reads: CASSIAGGVQPQHF. The CDR3 nucleotides read TGTGCCAGTAGTATAGCCGGGGGAGTGCAGCCCCAGCATTTT.

This chain links TRBV5-1 with TRBJ2-3, with 15 bases identical to TRBD2. V lost 4 bases, J lost 4 bases, and 7 bases stayed unmatched. The CDR3 is made up of 17 amino acids. Per the germline V gene, CDR1 is SGHRS and CDR2 is YFSETQ. The CDR3 nucleotides are TGCGCCAGCAGCACAAGGACTAGCGGGGGGGCGGCAGATACGCAGTATTTT. It is translated as CASSTRTSGGAADTQYF.

This clone was seen once. V usage is TRBV30 and J usage is TRBJ1-6; no clear D gene. V shed 3 bases and J shed 11 bases, with 23 bases lying between them. The CDR3 covers 16 residues. From germline, CDR1 is GTSNPN and CDR2 SVGIG (reference sequence). CDR3 amino acids: CAWRNGETLRSPPLHF. CDR3 nucleotide sequence: TGTGCCTGGAGAAACGGGGAAACGCTCAGATCTCCACCCCTCCACTTT.

J is TRBJ2-1 and V is TRBV6-1; perhaps TRBD2 as D (6 bases). CDR1 and CDR2 (germline): MNHNS, SASEGT. Deletions cut 0 bases from V and 6 bases from J, with 12 bases between. CDR3 length equals 15 residues. The CDR3 DNA is TGTGCCAGCAGTGAAGCGGATGGGGGGAGCAATGAGCAGTTCTTC. Translated, it gives CASSEADGGSNEQFF.

The V and J genes are TRBV19 and TRBJ1-1; D is undetermined. The CDR3 length is 15 residues. In germline, CDR1 is LNHDA, CDR2 SQIVND (reference sequence). V was clipped by 5 bases and J by 2 bases, with 15 bases between them. DNA for the CDR3: TGTGCCAGTAGTCCCCGTCGGGAGCTTAACACTGAAGCTTTCTTT. Translated, it gives CASSPRRELNTEAFF.

The V and J genes are TRBV11-3 and TRBJ2-5; D is undetermined. V was cut by 3 bases and J by 5 bases, with 10 bases left in between. This CDR3 has 13 residues. The germline gives CDR1 SGHNT, CDR2 YENEEA. CDR3 sequence reads: CASSFDEAETQYF. Written as DNA, the CDR3 is TGTGCCAGCAGCTTCGACGAGGCGGAGACCCAGTACTTC.

CDR3 sequence reads: CSVVGTVPSGGAGDTQYF. Written as DNA, the CDR3 is TGCAGCGTTGTTGGGACAGTCCCTAGCGGGGGGGCTGGAGATACGCAGTATTTT. The genes are TRBV29-1 and TRBJ2-3, with 12 nucleotides matching TRBD2. Germline V lookup: CDR1 SQVTM, CDR2 ANQGSEA. V shed 4 bases and J 5 bases; nucleotides not matched to a gene: 16. This CDR3 comprises 18 residues.

The rearrangement uses TRBV5-4 and TRBJ1-2; D not resolved. V dropped 1 base and J dropped 5 bases, with 12 bases sitting between them. Germline-derived CDR1 and CDR2 are SGHNT and YYREEE (reference sequence). The CDR3 is 14 amino acids. The DNA of the CDR3 is TGTGCCAGCAGCTTGAAGAACACATTTTATGGCTACACCTTC. Protein sequence: CASSLKNTFYGYTF.

The rearrangement joins TRBV5-1 to TRBJ1-4; 10 nucleotides agree with TRBD1. This CDR3 spans 14 amino acids. The trim removed 4 bases at V and 7 bases at J, leaving 4 bases unmatched. Germline V gene sequence: CDR1 SGHRS, CDR2 YFSETQ. CDR3: CASSLRDRGEKLFF. The CDR3 DNA reads TGCGCCAGCAGCCTACGGGACAGGGGTGAAAAACTGTTTTTT.

A note on this clone: Mismatch with germline at one junction end may stem from a read error. V is TRBV29-1 and J is TRBJ2-3; D may correspond to TRBD1 or TRBD2 (5 bases each). The CDR3 sequence is 11 residues long. The germline CDR1 and CDR2 sequences are SQVTM and ANQGSEA. The CDR3 region has the DNA TGCAGCGTTAAAGAGGGGCATACGCAGTATTTT. Its translation is CSVKEGHTQYF.

This sequence joins TRBV18 and TRBJ1-2; unclear D gene. Germline V gene lookup returns CDR1 KGHSH and CDR2 LQKENI. Trimming cost V 2 bases and J 4 bases, with 8 bases left between them. The CDR3 extends over 13 amino acids. CDR3 region: CASSPDILYGYTF. The CDR3 DNA follows: TGTGCCAGCTCACCAGACATCCTCTATGGCTACACCTTC.

In this sample, this clone turned up once. V gene TRBV3-1 (or the pseudogene TRBV3-2) combines with J gene TRBJ2-5; 10 positions agree with TRBD2. V lost 6 bases and J lost 4; bases outside the gene matches: 5. The CDR3 runs 14 residues. Per the germline V gene, CDR1 is LGHDT and CDR2 is YNNKEL (reference sequence). CDR3 DNA sequence: TGTGCCAGCAGTCCTAGCGGGGGCGGAGAGACCCAGTACTTC. Translating gives CASSPSGGGETQYF.

The chain is built from TRBV7-2 and TRBJ1-6, with TRBD1 matching over 9 bases. CDR1 SGHTA and CDR2 FQGNSA come from the germline V gene. The V gene end was trimmed by 3 bases and the J gene end by 8 bases; junction bases not matched to a gene: 5. The CDR3 has 15 amino acids. This chain's CDR3 is CASSFETGGYSPLHF. The CDR3 coding sequence is TGTGCCAGCAGCTTTGAGACAGGGGGTTATTCACCCCTCCACTTT.

This clone was seen only once. This chain joins TRBV18 and TRBJ1-2; D not resolved. CDR3 size: 15 residues. The V end lost 2 bases, the J end lost 8 bases, and 18 bases lay between the germline ends. Germline CDR1 is KGHSH and CDR2 is LQKENI. The chain's CDR3 is CASSPFSRGPEGYTF. The CDR3 coding sequence is TGTGCCAGCTCACCATTCAGTCGGGGTCCGGAAGGCTACACCTTC.

V usage is TRBV7-9 and J usage is TRBJ2-1; possibly TRBD2 for D (5 bases). The CDR3 extends over 13 amino acids. With 3 bases removed from V and 6 bases from J, the gap between germline ends came to 9 bases. Germline V gives CDR1 SEHNR, CDR2 FQNEAQ (reference sequence). Here the CDR3 reads CASSFGLRNEQFF. The CDR3 coding sequence is TGTGCCAGCAGCTTCGGACTTCGCAATGAGCAGTTCTTC.

The CDR3 reads CASSLVTGRTEAFF. CDR3 sequence (DNA): TGTGCCAGCAGCTTAGTTACGGGTCGGACTGAAGCTTTCTTT. The rearrangement links TRBV11-2 to TRBJ1-1; D uncertain. CDR3 size: 14 residues. Germline lookup yields CDR1 SGHAT and CDR2 FQNNGV. Trimming left V 1 base short and J 5 bases short, with 11 bases between.

V is TRBV6-2 or TRBV6-3 and J is TRBJ1-3; D is possibly TRBD1 (6 bases). V was shortened by 2 bases and J by 4 bases, with 24 bases between the two germline ends. There are 19 residues in the CDR3. Germline CDR1 and CDR2: MNHEY and SVGEGT. DNA for the CDR3: TGTGCCAGCAGTTACGCTAATCCCGGGACACTCGAAGGAGGAAACACCATATATTTT. Residues: CASSYANPGTLEGGNTIYF.

The rearrangement uses TRBV7-3 and TRBJ2-1, with D unresolved. The germline CDR1 and CDR2 sequences are SGHTA and FQGTGA. This CDR3 contains 13 residues. V lost 5 bases and J lost 8, with 13 bases in between. This CDR3 is CASSPVPGYEQFF. CDR3 coding DNA: TGTGCCAGCAGCCCCGTCCCCGGTTATGAGCAGTTCTTC. The whole variable domain, remainder taken from reference TRBV7-3 and TRBJ2-1, is GAGVSQTPSNKVTEKGKYVELRCDPISGHTALYWYRQSLGQGPEFLIYFQGTGAADDSGLPNDRFFAVRPEGSVSTLKIQRTERGDSAVYLCASSPVPGYEQFFGPGTRLTVL.

This chain joins TRBV7-9 and TRBJ2-7; D uncertain. CDR3 length: 14 amino acids. In germline, CDR1 is SEHNR, CDR2 FQNEAQ (reference sequence). V was shortened by 1 base and J by 2 bases, with 9 bases between the two germline ends. CDR3 protein: CASSLVGQPYEQYF. CDR3 coding DNA: TGTGCCAGCAGCTTAGTTGGGCAGCCCTACGAGCAGTACTTC.

This clone came up once. The rearrangement links TRBV2 to TRBJ1-4, with D possibly matching TRBD1 (6 bases). The CDR3 extends over 13 amino acids. From germline, CDR1 is SNHLY and CDR2 FYNNEI. V dropped 6 bases and J dropped 8 bases, with 13 bases sitting between them. The CDR3 nucleotides are TGTGCCAGCAGGCCACAGGGACGGGAAAAACTGTTTTTT. It codes for CASRPQGREKLFF.

This clone was detected once. The chain carries TRBV30 and TRBJ1-3; no clear D. Trimming pared 2 bases from V and 6 bases from J, leaving 8 bases between. The CDR3 extends over 12 amino acids. Germline V gene sequence: CDR1 GTSNPN, CDR2 SVGIG (reference sequence). CDR3 nucleotides: TGTGCCTGGAGTCCGTCTCTAAACACCATATATTTT. The encoded protein is CAWSPSLNTIYF.

For the CDR3, the DNA is TGTGCCAGCAGCACGACAGGGGATGGGAATCAGCCCCAGCATTTT. Its translation is CASSTTGDGNQPQHF. The chain is built from TRBV9 and TRBJ1-5; 8 bases map to TRBD1. Germline trimming cut 4 bases from V and 4 bases from J; bases unmatched to any gene: 7. The CDR3 contains 15 residues. Germline lookup yields CDR1 SGDLS and CDR2 YYNGEE.

The J gene is TRBJ1-6, the V gene TRBV30; 7 bases map to TRBD1. Germline V gives CDR1 GTSNPN, CDR2 SVGIG (reference sequence). Trimming at V came to 2 bases and at J to 8 bases, leaving 9 bases not matched to a gene. The CDR3 length is 15 residues. The CDR3 is CAWSNSPGGYSPLHF. The CDR3 DNA reads as TGTGCCTGGAGTAATTCACCAGGGGGGTATTCACCCCTCCACTTT.

The chain has TRBV11-1 and TRBJ2-5; TRBD1 matches 8 bases. Per the germline V gene, CDR1 is SGHAT and CDR2 is FQDESV (reference sequence). The CDR3 is made up of 14 amino acids. Germline trimming cut 4 bases from V and 2 bases from J; bases unmatched to any gene: 3. The DNA of the CDR3 is TGTGCCAGCAGCTCACGGGACAGGCAAGAGACCCAGTACTTC. As protein: CASSSRDRQETQYF.

This clone was recorded only once. The rearrangement uses TRBV7-2 and TRBJ2-5; TRBD1 aligns across 9 bases. The CDR3 is 15 amino acids. Germline V lookup: CDR1 SGHTA, CDR2 FQGNSA. V lost 5 bases and J lost 4; bases outside the gene matches: 8. This CDR3 is CASSAGQGSVETQYF. The CDR3 bases are TGTGCCAGCAGCGCCGGACAGGGGAGTGTAGAGACCCAGTACTTC.